The 29 T cell receptor beta chains below were found in one sample sequenced in a study of blood T cell repertoires in COVID-19. TCRdb's table, derived via immunoSEQ multiplex PCR, lists solely in-frame clones and lacks some. The sample consists of around 200,000 clones, over 80% of them appearing once. The sample was PBMCs or T cells enriched from blood (not recorded which). These receptors originate from a man aged 25 to 40 who had recovered from COVID-19.

The rearrangement joins TRBV30 to TRBJ2-1; no reliable D call. V was clipped by 0 bases and J by 0 bases, with 6 bases between them. The germline V gene encodes CDR1 GTSNPN and CDR2 SVGIG (reference sequence). The CDR3 is made up of 14 amino acids. The CDR3 sequence: CAWSVINSYNEQFF. CDR3 coding DNA: TGTGCCTGGAGTGTAATCAACTCCTACAATGAGCAGTTCTTC.

The chain has TRBV29-1 and TRBJ2-7, with 8 positions matching TRBD2. The CDR3 loop spans 13 amino acids. The germline gives CDR1 SQVTM, CDR2 ANQGSEA. The ends lost 3 bases at V and 3 bases at J; junction bases unmatched: 4. The CDR3, as DNA: TGCAGCGTTGACGGGGGGGGCCTCTACGAGCAGTACTTC. This codes for CSVDGGGLYEQYF.

The rearrangement joins TRBV2 to TRBJ1-3; TRBD1 might be the D (5 bases). The CDR3 runs 17 residues. V was shortened by 4 bases and J by 0 bases, with 16 bases between the two germline ends. Germline V lookup: CDR1 SNHLY, CDR2 FYNNEI. The CDR3 DNA reads as TGTGCCAGCAGTGGCGGGACTGGGGGGAACTCTGGAAACACCATATATTTT. Protein: CASSGGTGGNSGNTIYF.

The CDR3 DNA reads as TGCAGCGTTTCCGGACTAGCGGGGTACACAGATACGCAGTATTTT. Translation: CSVSGLAGYTDTQYF. V and J are TRBV29-1 and TRBJ2-3; 12 nucleotides line up with TRBD2. From germline, CDR1 is SQVTM and CDR2 ANQGSEA. CDR3 length equals 15 residues. The V and J ends lost 5 bases and 2 bases, in that order; junction bases with no gene match: 5.

The chain joins TRBV5-4 to TRBJ2-1; 9 bases line up with TRBD1. The germline V gene encodes CDR1 SGHNT and CDR2 YYREEE (reference sequence). The CDR3 length is 15 residues. V was clipped by 4 bases and J by 3 bases; unmatched bases: 5. The CDR3 DNA follows: TGTGCCAGCAGCCTAGGACAGGGGTACTACAATGAGCAGTTCTTC. It encodes CASSLGQGYYNEQFF.

This clone has just one count. V is TRBV13 and J is TRBJ1-2; TRBD1 agrees at 9 bases. CDR1 is PRHDT and CDR2 is FYEKMQ in the germline V gene (reference sequence). CDR3 length: 13 amino acids. Trimming took 3 bases from V and 7 from J; bases not matched to a gene: 3. The CDR3: CASSLGQGSGYTF. CDR3 bases: TGTGCCAGCAGCTTGGGACAGGGATCTGGCTACACCTTC.

Here the CDR3 DNA reads TGTGCCAGCAGCCTCGGGACAGGCTCCTACAATGAGCAGTTCTTC. Translated, it gives CASSLGTGSYNEQFF. V gene TRBV5-6 combines with J gene TRBJ2-1, with 8 bases fitting TRBD1. CDR1 is SGHDT and CDR2 is YYEEEE in the germline V gene. CDR3 length: 15 amino acids. V lost 4 bases to trimming and J lost 0 bases; unmatched junction nucleotides: 3.

The V and J genes are TRBV7-2 and TRBJ2-7; tentative D call: TRBD1 (5 bases). The CDR3 runs to 15 residues. V dropped 5 bases and J dropped 6 bases, with 20 bases sitting between them. The germline CDR1 and CDR2 sequences are SGHTA and FQGNSA. DNA for the CDR3: TGTGCCAGCAGCCCCAATTCCCCAGGGATAAGCGAGCAGTACTTC. It specifies CASSPNSPGISEQYF.

The chain carries TRBV3-1 (or the pseudogene TRBV3-2) and TRBJ1-2; D is unresolved. The CDR3 totals 13 residues. Germline lookup yields CDR1 LGHDT and CDR2 YNNKEL (reference sequence). Trimming took 0 bases from V and 6 from J, leaving 8 bases between them. Here the CDR3 reads CASSQDRTDGYTF. The CDR3, as DNA: TGTGCCAGCAGCCAAGATCGAACGGATGGCTACACCTTC.

V and J are TRBV18 and TRBJ1-5; D ambiguous. Trimming took off 3 bases at V and 6 bases at J, with 18 bases between the two ends. Germline V CDR1 and CDR2: KGHSH, LQKENI. This CDR3 has 16 residues. The CDR3 loop reads CASSPLGSSLSQPQHF. In DNA form, the CDR3 reads TGTGCCAGCTCACCTCTGGGCAGCTCTCTTAGTCAGCCCCAGCATTTT. Combining the CDR3 with reference TRBV18 and TRBJ1-5 gives the whole variable domain NAGVMQNPRHLVRRRGQEARLRCSPMKGHSHVYWYRQLPEEGLKFMVYLQKENIIDESGMPKERFSAEFPKEGPSILRIQQVVRGDSAAYFCASSPLGSSLSQPQHFGDGTRLSIL.

The chain has TRBV29-1 and TRBJ2-7; possible D gene TRBD1, 5 bases. Germline V gives CDR1 SQVTM, CDR2 ANQGSEA. CDR3 length equals 11 residues. Trimming removed 8 bases from V and 2 bases from J, with 10 bases in between. This CDR3 reads CSIRQTYEQYF. The CDR3 coding sequence is TGCAGCATCCGACAGACCTACGAGCAGTACTTC.

DNA of the CDR3: TGCGCCAGCAGCAAGGGACTAGCATCATTAAATGAGCAGTTCTTC. This codes for CASSKGLASLNEQFF. This chain joins TRBV5-1 and TRBJ2-1; the match to TRBD2 covers 9 bases. The CDR3 loop spans 15 amino acids. Germline lookup yields CDR1 SGHRS and CDR2 YFSETQ. The V gene end was trimmed by 4 bases and the J gene end by 7 bases; junction bases not matched to a gene: 9.

The rearrangement links TRBV5-8 to TRBJ2-7, with no clear D. Trimming removed 2 bases at V and 2 bases at J, with 5 bases between. CDR1 is SGHTS and CDR2 is YDEGEE in the germline V gene. This CDR3 comprises 12 residues. CDR3 sequence reads: CASSFPAYEQYF. The CDR3 nucleotides read TGTGCCAGCAGCTTCCCAGCCTACGAGCAGTACTTC.

The V call is TRBV7-2, the J call TRBJ2-3; unclear D gene. Per the germline V gene, CDR1 is SGHTA and CDR2 is FQGNSA. V was shortened by 2 bases and J by 2 bases, with 5 bases between the two germline ends. The CDR3 contains 13 residues. CDR3 region: CASSLLNTDTQYF. The CDR3 bases are TGTGCCAGCAGCTTATTAAACACAGATACGCAGTATTTT.

Concerning this clone: An end of the junction differs from the germline gene, which may be a read error. Within the sample, other DNA sequences also encode this same CDR3. The chain uses TRBV19 and TRBJ2-7; perhaps TRBD2 as D (7 bases). The CDR3 runs 13 residues. Germline assignment: CDR1 LNHDA and CDR2 SQIVND (reference sequence). DNA of the CDR3: TGTGCTAGTAAGGGGGACTACAACTCCGAGCAGTACTTC. This codes for CASKGDYNSEQYF.

Concerning this clone itself: Other DNA sequences in this specimen translate into the identical CDR3. The CDR3 DNA follows: TGTGCCTGGAGTGTCGGACAGGGCAATCAGCCCCAGCATTTT. This sequence encodes CAWSVGQGNQPQHF. The gene calls are TRBV30 and TRBJ1-5, with 7 bases aligning to TRBD1. The V gene end was trimmed by 0 bases and the J gene end by 2 bases; junction bases not matched to a gene: 1. The CDR3 consists of 14 residues. In germline, CDR1 is GTSNPN, CDR2 SVGIG (reference sequence).

The chain combines TRBV19 with TRBJ1-5; TRBD1 matches at 7 bases. Germline trimming cut 4 bases from V and 2 bases from J; bases unmatched to any gene: 2. This CDR3 comprises 14 residues. CDR1 is LNHDA and CDR2 is SQIVND in the germline V gene (reference sequence). The DNA of the CDR3 is TGTGCCAGTAGTAGAACAGGGGGCAATCAGCCCCAGCATTTT. It codes for CASSRTGGNQPQHF.

The chain is built from TRBV29-1 and TRBJ1-1; the match to TRBD1 covers 7 bases. There are 11 residues in the CDR3. CDR1 SQVTM and CDR2 ANQGSEA come from the germline V gene. After removal of 6 bases from V and 7 bases from J, the junction contained 5 bases not matched to a gene. CDR3 in amino acids: CSVTTGIEAFF. CDR3 DNA sequence: TGCAGCGTGACGACAGGGATTGAAGCTTTCTTT. Variable domain in full (rest from reference TRBV29-1 and TRBJ1-1): SAVISQKPSRDICQRGTSLTIQCQVDSQVTMMFWYRQQPGQSLTLIATANQGSEATYESGFVIDKFPISRPNLTFSTLTVSNMSPEDSSIYLCSVTTGIEAFFGQGTRLTVV.

CDR3 sequence (DNA): TGTGCCAGCAGCCCGACAGGGGTCCAAGAGACCCAGTACTTC. Translation: CASSPTGVQETQYF. J is TRBJ2-5 and V is TRBV3-1 (or the pseudogene TRBV3-2), with 8 nucleotides matching TRBD1. The CDR3 contains 14 residues. The trim removed 4 bases at V and 1 base at J, leaving 2 bases unmatched. CDR1 and CDR2 from the germline V gene are LGHDT and YNNKEL (reference sequence).

The chain is built from TRBV6-1 and TRBJ1-1; 7 bases fit TRBD1. Per germline, CDR1 MNHNS and CDR2 SASEGT. The J segment lost 13 bases and the V segment lost 1 base, leaving 9 bases of the junction unmatched. CDR3 length: 13 residues. CDR3 sequence: CASSEGETGLGFF. In DNA form, the CDR3 reads TGTGCCAGCAGTGAAGGGGAGACAGGGTTGGGTTTCTTT.

The chain employs TRBV18 and TRBJ1-5; 7 nucleotides align to TRBD1. The CDR3 covers 14 residues. V shed 6 bases and J 4 bases; nucleotides not matched to a gene: 6. Germline loops: CDR1 KGHSH, CDR2 LQKENI. The CDR3 DNA reads TGTGCCAGCTCCTCGGGACAGATAAATCAGCCCCAGCATTTT. Protein sequence: CASSSGQINQPQHF.

The V and J genes are TRBV9 and TRBJ2-1, with a tentative D call TRBD2 (6 bases). The CDR3 extends over 15 amino acids. Germline CDR1 SGDLS, CDR2 YYNGEE. Trimming took 0 bases from V and 4 from J, leaving 11 bases between them. CDR3 loop: CASSVEGTSYNEQFF. DNA for the CDR3: TGTGCCAGCAGCGTAGAAGGGACTTCATACAATGAGCAGTTCTTC.

This chain joins TRBV19 and TRBJ1-6; perhaps TRBD1 as D (5 bases). Germline CDR1 reads LNHDA; CDR2 reads SQIVND (reference sequence). V lost 3 bases, J lost 10 bases, and 13 bases lay in between. There are 14 residues in the CDR3. CDR3 loop: CASSIGRGRSPLHF. CDR3 nucleotide sequence: TGTGCCAGTAGTATTGGTAGGGGAAGATCACCCCTCCACTTT. The entire variable domain, with the rest obtained from reference TRBV19 and TRBJ1-6, is as follows: DGGITQSPKYLFRKEGQNVTLSCEQNLNHDAMYWYRQDPGQGLRLIYYSQIVNDFQKGDIAEGYSVSREKKESFPLTVTSAQKNPTAFYLCASSIGRGRSPLHFGNGTRLTVT.

This clone appeared a single time. This rearrangement joins TRBV21-1 to TRBJ1-2. TRBV21-1 constitutes a pseudogene. The CDR3 has 12 amino acids. CDR3 bases: TGTGCCAGCAACTCTGGCGGCCGCTACTACACCTTC. It codes for CASNSGGRYYTF.

The chain carries TRBV11-2 and TRBJ1-2; TRBD1 agrees at 8 bases. Per germline, CDR1 SGHAT and CDR2 FQNNGV. The CDR3 is made up of 18 amino acids. The V and J ends lost 3 bases and 2 bases, in that order; junction bases with no gene match: 14. In nucleotides, the CDR3 is TGTGCCAGCAGCTTTTTCCTCCGGGACAGGACTGCGAACTATGGCTACACCTTC. Translation gives CASSFFLRDRTANYGYTF. The whole variable domain, remainder taken from reference TRBV11-2 and TRBJ1-2, is EAGVAQSPRYKIIEKRQSVAFWCNPISGHATLYWYQQILGQGPKLLIQFQNNGVVDDSQLPKDRFSAERLKGVDSTLKIQPAKLEDSAVYLCASSFFLRDRTANYGYTFGSGTRLTVV.

V is TRBV28 and J is TRBJ2-1; D remains unclear. V gave up 3 bases and J gave up 15 bases, with 12 bases separating them. CDR3 length equals 11 residues. CDR1 MDHEN and CDR2 SYDVKM come from the germline V gene. CDR3 DNA: TGTGCCAGCAGTTTTTCGGGTGTCCCGTTCTTC. This translates into CASSFSGVPFF.

This clone has only a few counts. The CDR3 DNA follows: TGTGCCAGCAGCAAAGTATCCTTGGCAGGGAAGCGCAATTCACCCCTCCACTTT. Translated: CASSKVSLAGKRNSPLHF. This chain links TRBV21-1 with TRBJ1-6; no check of the table's D call, TRBD1, against the DNA was made. TRBV21-1 is flagged as a pseudogene. CDR3 length: 18 amino acids.

A single count supports this clone. The chain joins TRBV10-2 to TRBJ2-3; no firm D call. The CDR3 has 11 residues. V was shortened by 3 bases and J by 5 bases, with 3 bases between the two germline ends. Germline V gives CDR1 WSHSY, CDR2 SAAADI. CDR3 loop: CASSDRDTQYF. The DNA of the CDR3 is TGCGCCAGCAGTGACAGAGATACGCAGTATTTT.

The chain employs TRBV6-5 and TRBJ1-1; no clear D gene. Trimming cost V 0 bases and J 5 bases, with 10 bases left between them. Germline loops: CDR1 MNHEY, CDR2 SVGAGI. The CDR3 loop spans 14 amino acids. The DNA for the CDR3 is TGTGCCAGCAGTTACTCGAGGATTCGGACTGAAGCTTTCTTT. As protein: CASSYSRIRTEAFF.